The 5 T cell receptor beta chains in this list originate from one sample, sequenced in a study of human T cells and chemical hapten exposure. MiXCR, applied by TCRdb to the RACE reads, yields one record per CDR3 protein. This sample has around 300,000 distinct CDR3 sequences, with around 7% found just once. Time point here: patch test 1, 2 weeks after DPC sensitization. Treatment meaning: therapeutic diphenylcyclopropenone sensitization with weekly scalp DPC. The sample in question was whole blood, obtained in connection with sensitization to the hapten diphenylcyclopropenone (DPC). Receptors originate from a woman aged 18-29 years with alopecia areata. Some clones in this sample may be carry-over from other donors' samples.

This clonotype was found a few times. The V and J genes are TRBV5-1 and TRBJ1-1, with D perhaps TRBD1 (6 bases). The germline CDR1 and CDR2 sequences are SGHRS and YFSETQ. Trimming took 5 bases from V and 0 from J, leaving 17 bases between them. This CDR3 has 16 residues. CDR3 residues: CASRGQGSQLNTEAFF. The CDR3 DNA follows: TGCGCCAGCAGAGGGCAGGGGTCACAACTGAACACTGAAGCTTTCTTT.

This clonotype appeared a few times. For the CDR3, the DNA is TGTGCCAGCAGTTTAGGGCGGGTAACAGGAGCTTTCTTT. Translating gives CASSLGRVTGAFF. The genes are TRBV12-3 or TRBV12-4 and TRBJ1-1, with D tentatively TRBD1 (5 bases). Trimming shortened V by 1 base and J by 10 bases, and 13 bases separated the two germline ends. There are 13 residues in the CDR3.

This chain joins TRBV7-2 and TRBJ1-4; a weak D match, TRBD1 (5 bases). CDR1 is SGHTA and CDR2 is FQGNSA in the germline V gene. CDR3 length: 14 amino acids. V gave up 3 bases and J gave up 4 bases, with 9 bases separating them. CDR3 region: CASSFDRDNEKLFF. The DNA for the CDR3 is TGTGCCAGCAGCTTCGACAGAGATAATGAAAAACTGTTTTTT.

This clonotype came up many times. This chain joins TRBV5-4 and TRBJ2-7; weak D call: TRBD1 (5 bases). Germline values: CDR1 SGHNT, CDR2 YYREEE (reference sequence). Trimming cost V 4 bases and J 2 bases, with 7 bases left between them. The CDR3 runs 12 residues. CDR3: CASSKDTYEQYF. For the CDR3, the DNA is TGTGCCAGCAGCAAGGACACCTACGAGCAGTACTTC.

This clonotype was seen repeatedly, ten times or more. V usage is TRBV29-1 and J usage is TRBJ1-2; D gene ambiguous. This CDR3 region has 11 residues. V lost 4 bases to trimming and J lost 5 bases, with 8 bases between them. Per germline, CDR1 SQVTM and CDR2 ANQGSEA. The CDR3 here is CSVAVGYGYTF. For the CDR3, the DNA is TGCAGCGTTGCAGTGGGGTATGGCTACACCTTC.